This T cell receptor beta chain stems from a study of human T cells and chemical hapten exposure. Across the whole study: Patch tests delivered 0.01% DPC to the upper back and were evaluated at 6 days.

Library preparation tagged each individual cDNA molecule with a unique molecular identifier. TCRdb re-derived calls from the RACE reads in MiXCR, one entry per CDR3 protein. The data show fewer than 100,000 distinct CDR3 sequences, with approximately 8.6% seen just once and approximately 2% held by the top ten. This clonotype appeared once. Antigen: not known. The study's findings and limits: Controls formed significantly fewer large CDR3 similarity clusters than expanded TCRs did.

Time point noted: patch test 2, 6 weeks after DPC sensitization. Indicated treatment: therapeutic diphenylcyclopropenone sensitization with weekly scalp DPC. The sample consisted of whole blood, taken in connection with sensitization to the hapten diphenylcyclopropenone (DPC). The receptor was isolated from a woman in her 40s with alopecia areata. Some clones in this sample may be carry-over from other donors' samples.

The CDR3, as DNA: TGTGCCAGCAGTTTTCCGGGCCTTAACACCGGGGAGCTGTTTTTT. Its protein product is CASSFPGLNTGELFF. V usage is TRBV28 and J usage is TRBJ2-2; D gene uncertain. The germline gives CDR1 MDHEN, CDR2 SYDVKM. Trimming left V 3 bases short and J 2 bases short, with 10 bases between. This CDR3 spans 15 amino acids.